This note documents a single T cell receptor (beta chain) sequence. The sample originates from a study of blood T cell repertoires in COVID-19. Across the whole study: Sample material is recorded as cDNA or gDNA derived from T cells, B-cell-depleted T cells, or PBMCs.

As handled by the study authors: Scientists estimated how many nucleated cells there were by amplifying reference gene primers. The table came from immunoSEQ multiplex PCR; TCRdb's copy has only in-frame clones and leaves some out. The V and J calls and the clone size are those of that table, but D and trimming were determined from the DNA. The sample contains approximately 31,000 clones, about 85% of which appear only once. Sequencing was performed on peripheral blood. The receptor was derived from a woman aged 55-70 years with active COVID-19.

The CDR3 reads CASSLAGYRNEQFF. The CDR3 DNA reads TGTGCCAGCAGCCTCGCGGGCTATCGCAATGAGCAGTTCTTC. This chain links TRBV11-2 with TRBJ2-1; TRBD2 is a possible D gene (5 bases). The CDR3 consists of 14 residues. CDR1 and CDR2 (germline): SGHAT, FQNNGV. V gave up 5 bases and J gave up 6 bases, with 14 bases separating them.